The present T cell receptor (beta chain) was sequenced within a study of vaccination and CD4 T cells after COVID-19. Sequenced with the Oncomine TCR Beta short-read assay was DNA taken from cultured CD4+ T cells. MiXCR, run by TCRdb on the PCR reads, gives a single entry per CDR3 protein. The sample includes 7,000 or so distinct CDR3 sequences, 30% to 45% of them seen just once. Turning to this clonotype: What it binds is unknown. A read error may produce the germline difference seen at one junction end.

The length of the CDR3 is 14 residues. Germline V CDR1 and CDR2: LNHNV, YYDKDF (reference sequence). Noted treatment: roughly nine-day PBMC culture with coronavirus spike peptide pools or control peptides (ViraFEST assay). The collection of CD4+ T cells from the unexposed donor took place before the COVID-19 pandemic (2011-2018). The receptor was isolated from a human donor in good health. This chain links TRBV15 with TRBJ2-2; possibly TRBD2 for D (6 bases). The sequenced sample was CD4+ T cells from blood, cultured in vitro. CDR3 residues: CATSREGTVGEQFF. CDR3 in DNA: TGTGCCACCAGCAGAGAAGGGACTGTCGGGGAGCAGTTTTTT.